These T cell receptor beta chains were read from a single sample in a study of blood T cell repertoires in COVID-19. Clones were sequenced by immunoSEQ multiplex PCR, and TCRdb holds only the in-frame ones, with some missing. The sample yields under 100,000 clones, over 75% seen once. Sequencing was performed on peripheral blood. These receptors came from a human donor in a cohort sampled during active COVID-19. CDR3s include the opening cysteine and the closing phenylalanine or tryptophan. Each record gives: CDR3 DNA, CDR3 protein, J gene, V gene, D gene, clone size. D genes are given only for firm matches. Not every row has a clone size; where given, it reads once, few, many or a size class.

cdr3_nt: TGTGCCAGCAGGACCGAAACAGTAGGCTACACCTTC
cdr3_aa: CASRTETVGYTF
j_call: TRBJ1-2
v_call: TRBV6-1
d_call: .
clone_size: once

cdr3_nt: TGTGCCAGCAGCCGCACGACAGGCTCATCCTACGAGCAGTACTTC
cdr3_aa: CASSRTTGSSYEQYF
j_call: TRBJ2-7
v_call: TRBV28
d_call: .
clone_size: few

cdr3_nt: TGTGCCACCTCGGTGGGGTCTGCGGGGGGTTACACCGGGGAGCTGTTTTTT
cdr3_aa: CATSVGSAGGYTGELFF
j_call: TRBJ2-2
v_call: TRBV24-1
d_call: TRBD2
clone_size: few

cdr3_nt: TGCGCCAGCAGCTTTCTACAGGGGAACTATGGCTACACCTTC
cdr3_aa: CASSFLQGNYGYTF
j_call: TRBJ1-2
v_call: TRBV5-1
d_call: TRBD1
clone_size: .

cdr3_nt: TGTGCCAGCAAGACAGGGAATCAGCCCCAGCATTTT
cdr3_aa: CASKTGNQPQHF
j_call: TRBJ1-5
v_call: TRBV6-6
d_call: TRBD1
clone_size: .

cdr3_nt: TGTGCCAGCAGTGGGACACTAAACACCGGGGAGCTGTTTTTT
cdr3_aa: CASSGTLNTGELFF
j_call: TRBJ2-2
v_call: TRBV2
d_call: .
clone_size: .

cdr3_nt: TGTGCCACCGGTGGGCCCATGAACACTGAAGCTTTCTTT
cdr3_aa: CATGGPMNTEAFF
j_call: TRBJ1-1
v_call: TRBV28
d_call: .
clone_size: .

cdr3_nt: TGTGCCAGCAGCGTAGAGGACAGCTATGGCTACACCTTC
cdr3_aa: CASSVEDSYGYTF
j_call: TRBJ1-2
v_call: TRBV9
d_call: .
clone_size: .

cdr3_nt: TGTGCCAGCAGCCCTGATGGTAGTAGTCAGCCCCAGCATTTT
cdr3_aa: CASSPDGSSQPQHF
j_call: TRBJ1-5
v_call: TRBV6-2/TRBV6-3
d_call: .
clone_size: .

cdr3_nt: TGCGCCAGCAGCCTCCACGAAAGGACAGGGAGAAGGCTAAACAATGAGCAGTTCTTC
cdr3_aa: CASSLHERTGRRLNNEQFF
j_call: TRBJ2-1
v_call: TRBV4-1
d_call: TRBD1
clone_size: .

cdr3_nt: TGTGCCAGCAGCGACAAGACTAGCGGGGTCATGAATACGCAGTATTTT
cdr3_aa: CASSDKTSGVMNTQYF
j_call: TRBJ2-3
v_call: TRBV5-4
d_call: TRBD2
clone_size: .

cdr3_nt: TGTGCCAGCAGTCCTACCACAGATACGCAGTATTTT
cdr3_aa: CASSPTTDTQYF
j_call: TRBJ2-3
v_call: TRBV2
d_call: .
clone_size: .

cdr3_nt: TGTGCCAGTTCCTTAGCGGGGGGAAGGGAGACCCAGTACTTC
cdr3_aa: CASSLAGGRETQYF
j_call: TRBJ2-5
v_call: TRBV19
d_call: TRBD2
clone_size: .

cdr3_nt: TGTGCTAGTGGCACGGGACAGGGGGGTTACAATGAGCAGTTCTTC
cdr3_aa: CASGTGQGGYNEQFF
j_call: TRBJ2-1
v_call: TRBV12-5
d_call: TRBD1
clone_size: .

cdr3_nt: TGTGCCAGCAGCCCTGGGCCTGTCCAAGAGACCCAGTACTTC
cdr3_aa: CASSPGPVQETQYF
j_call: TRBJ2-5
v_call: TRBV5-4
d_call: .
clone_size: once

cdr3_nt: TGTGCCTGGAGTCTAACCTCTGGAAACACCATATATTTT
cdr3_aa: CAWSLTSGNTIYF
j_call: TRBJ1-3
v_call: TRBV30
d_call: .
clone_size: .

cdr3_nt: TGTGCCAGCAGTCCCCAAGGCTCCTTACAGGCGGGCTACACCTTC
cdr3_aa: CASSPQGSLQAGYTF
j_call: TRBJ1-2
v_call: TRBV6-5
d_call: .
clone_size: .

cdr3_nt: TGCAGTGCTAGTGCCTCGCCACAGGGCCGTAATGAAAAACTGTTTTTT
cdr3_aa: CSASASPQGRNEKLFF
j_call: TRBJ1-4
v_call: TRBV20-1
d_call: .
clone_size: .

cdr3_nt: TGTGCCAGCAGCTTAGAAGGGGGCGGACTTTCCTACGAGCAGTACTTC
cdr3_aa: CASSLEGGGLSYEQYF
j_call: TRBJ2-7
v_call: TRBV7-8
d_call: TRBD1
clone_size: .

cdr3_nt: TGTGCCAGCAGCCTTGCCGGGACAAGGAACACTGAAGCTTTCTTT
cdr3_aa: CASSLAGTRNTEAFF
j_call: TRBJ1-1
v_call: TRBV14
d_call: .
clone_size: .

cdr3_nt: TGTGCCAGCAGCCGTAACCCGTGGGGGGACGGAGATACGCAGTATTTT
cdr3_aa: CASSRNPWGDGDTQYF
j_call: TRBJ2-3
v_call: TRBV3-1/TRBV3-2
d_call: .
clone_size: .

cdr3_nt: TGTGCCAGCAGCTCCAGGGGAGATACGCAGTATTTT
cdr3_aa: CASSSRGDTQYF
j_call: TRBJ2-3
v_call: TRBV11-2
d_call: .
clone_size: .

cdr3_nt: TGTGCCAGCAGCTTGGGGCAGGCAATCAATCAGCCCCAGCATTTT
cdr3_aa: CASSLGQAINQPQHF
j_call: TRBJ1-5
v_call: TRBV5-6
d_call: .
clone_size: .

cdr3_nt: TGTGCCAGCTCCCCCGATTCTAGCGGGGGACCTCGTGGTACGCAGTATTTT
cdr3_aa: CASSPDSSGGPRGTQYF
j_call: TRBJ2-3
v_call: TRBV18
d_call: TRBD2
clone_size: .

cdr3_nt: TGTGCCAGCAGCTTAACGGGGAACACTGAAGCTTTCTTT
cdr3_aa: CASSLTGNTEAFF
j_call: TRBJ1-1
v_call: TRBV7-9
d_call: .
clone_size: .

cdr3_nt: TGTGCCAGCAGCCAAAAGCGAGCACAAGAGACCCAGTACTTC
cdr3_aa: CASSQKRAQETQYF
j_call: TRBJ2-5
v_call: TRBV6-2/TRBV6-3
d_call: .
clone_size: .

cdr3_nt: TGTGCCAGCAGCTTCGGGGAATCGAACACCGGGGAGCTGTTTTTT
cdr3_aa: CASSFGESNTGELFF
j_call: TRBJ2-2
v_call: TRBV5-4
d_call: .
clone_size: once

cdr3_nt: TGTGCCAGCAGCTTCTTACTCGGGACAGGGGGCTTAAACACCATATATTTT
cdr3_aa: CASSFLLGTGGLNTIYF
j_call: TRBJ1-3
v_call: TRBV7-9
d_call: TRBD1
clone_size: .

cdr3_nt: TGCGCCAGCAGCTTGGATCAGGGGCGGGATACGCAGTATTTT
cdr3_aa: CASSLDQGRDTQYF
j_call: TRBJ2-3
v_call: TRBV5-1
d_call: .
clone_size: .

cdr3_nt: TGTGCCAGCAGCGGAGCGACAGGGGGTGGGTCGCCCCAGCATTTT
cdr3_aa: CASSGATGGGSPQHF
j_call: TRBJ1-5
v_call: TRBV11-2
d_call: TRBD1
clone_size: .

cdr3_nt: TGTGCCAGCAGTTCCGGTCCCGGGACAGGGTTCGAGGCCCAGTACTTC
cdr3_aa: CASSSGPGTGFEAQYF
j_call: TRBJ2-5
v_call: TRBV6-5
d_call: TRBD1
clone_size: .

cdr3_nt: TGTGCCAGTAGTATCCGGACAGGGGGTATCTACGAGCAGTACTTC
cdr3_aa: CASSIRTGGIYEQYF
j_call: TRBJ2-7
v_call: TRBV19
d_call: TRBD1
clone_size: .

cdr3_nt: TGTGCCAGCAGCTTAGGGTCCGGCGAGCAGTACTTC
cdr3_aa: CASSLGSGEQYF
j_call: TRBJ2-7
v_call: TRBV11-3
d_call: .
clone_size: .

cdr3_nt: TGTGCCAGTAGTTCATCGGGGAGTGGGAACGAGCAGTACTTC
cdr3_aa: CASSSSGSGNEQYF
j_call: TRBJ2-7
v_call: TRBV19
d_call: .
clone_size: .

cdr3_nt: TGTGCCAGCAGCTTATTAGGGGACACTGAAGCTTTCTTT
cdr3_aa: CASSLLGDTEAFF
j_call: TRBJ1-1
v_call: TRBV7-2
d_call: .
clone_size: few

cdr3_nt: TGCGCCAGCAGCTTTAGCGGGGGCCGCACAGATACGCAGTATTTT
cdr3_aa: CASSFSGGRTDTQYF
j_call: TRBJ2-3
v_call: TRBV5-1
d_call: TRBD2
clone_size: .